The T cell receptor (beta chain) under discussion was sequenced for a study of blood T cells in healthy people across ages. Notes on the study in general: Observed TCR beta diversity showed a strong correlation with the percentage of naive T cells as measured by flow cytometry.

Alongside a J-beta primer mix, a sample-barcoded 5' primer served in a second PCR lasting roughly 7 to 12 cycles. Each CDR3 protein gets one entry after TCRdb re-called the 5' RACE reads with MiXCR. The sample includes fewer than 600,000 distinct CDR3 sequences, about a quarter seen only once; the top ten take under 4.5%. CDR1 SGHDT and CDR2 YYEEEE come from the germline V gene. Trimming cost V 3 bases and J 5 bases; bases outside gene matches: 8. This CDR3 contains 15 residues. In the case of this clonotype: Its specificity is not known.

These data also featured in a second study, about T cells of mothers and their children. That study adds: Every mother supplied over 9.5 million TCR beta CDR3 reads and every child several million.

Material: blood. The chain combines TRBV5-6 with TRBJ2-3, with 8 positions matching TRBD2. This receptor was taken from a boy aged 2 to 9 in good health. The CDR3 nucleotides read TGTGCCAGCAGCTCATATAGCGGGATTGAAGATACGCAGTATTTT. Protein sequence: CASSSYSGIEDTQYF.